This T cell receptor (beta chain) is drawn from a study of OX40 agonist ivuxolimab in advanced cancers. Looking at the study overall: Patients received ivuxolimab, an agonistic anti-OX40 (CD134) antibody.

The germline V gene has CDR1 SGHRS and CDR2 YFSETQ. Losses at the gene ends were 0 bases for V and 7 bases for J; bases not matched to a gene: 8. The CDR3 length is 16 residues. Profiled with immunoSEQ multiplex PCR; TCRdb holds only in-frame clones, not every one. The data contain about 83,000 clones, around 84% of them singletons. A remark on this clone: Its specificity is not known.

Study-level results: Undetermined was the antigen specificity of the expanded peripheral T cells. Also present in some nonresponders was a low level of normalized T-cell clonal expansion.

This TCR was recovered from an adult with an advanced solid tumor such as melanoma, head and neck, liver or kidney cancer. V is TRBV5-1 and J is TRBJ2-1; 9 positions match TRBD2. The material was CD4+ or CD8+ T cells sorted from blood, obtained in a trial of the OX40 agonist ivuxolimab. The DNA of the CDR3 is TGCGCCAGCAGCTTGGCCTGGAGCGGGGGGTGGAATGAGCAGTTCTTC. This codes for CASSLAWSGGWNEQFF.